This T cell receptor (beta chain) was identified in a study of T cells in Graves' hyperthyroidism and ophthalmopathy. V lost 1 base, J lost 4 bases, and 8 bases lay in between. CDR1 is SGHKS, CDR2 YYEKEE, per germline (reference sequence). CDR3 length equals 13 residues. The TCR beta CDR3 regions underwent amplification using RNA transcripts as the source. When the TCR CDR3 underwent first-round RT-PCR, the HTBI primer set was used. Each CDR3 protein gets one entry after TCRdb re-called the multiplex PCR reads with MiXCR. The sample includes about 47,000 distinct CDR3 sequences, roughly 50% of them seen just once. Many counts were recorded for this clonotype.

The J gene is TRBJ2-5, the V gene TRBV5-5; D remains ambiguous. The source is a man younger than 35 with Graves' hyperthyroidism. The sequencing sample was made of peripheral blood or thyroid tissue (not recorded which). In nucleotides, the CDR3 is TGTGCCAGCAGCTTGAGCAGGAGAGAGACCCAGTACTTC. Amino acid sequence: CASSLSRRETQYF.